This T cell receptor beta chain was identified during a study of T cell responses to AZD1222 COVID-19 vaccine. Broader study findings: No repertoire was sampled before or during the peak T cell response, only after it.

J lost 4 bases, V lost 0 bases, and 5 bases had no gene match. The germline V gene has CDR1 GTSNPN and CDR2 SVGIG (reference sequence). The CDR3 extends over 14 amino acids. With regard to this clone: Its target is unknown.

Profiled with immunoSEQ multiplex PCR; TCRdb holds only in-frame clones, not every one. The table lists some 130,000 clones, about 94% of them singletons, with more than 3.5% in the top ten. The material was peripheral blood, obtained on day 0 of AZD1222 vaccination. The chain employs TRBV30 and TRBJ1-2, with 7 bases that match TRBD1. This clonotype was obtained from an adult in good health. The CDR3 DNA sequence: TGTGCCTGGAGTGTACGAGGGGACAGCTATGGCTACACCTTC. It specifies CAWSVRGDSYGYTF.